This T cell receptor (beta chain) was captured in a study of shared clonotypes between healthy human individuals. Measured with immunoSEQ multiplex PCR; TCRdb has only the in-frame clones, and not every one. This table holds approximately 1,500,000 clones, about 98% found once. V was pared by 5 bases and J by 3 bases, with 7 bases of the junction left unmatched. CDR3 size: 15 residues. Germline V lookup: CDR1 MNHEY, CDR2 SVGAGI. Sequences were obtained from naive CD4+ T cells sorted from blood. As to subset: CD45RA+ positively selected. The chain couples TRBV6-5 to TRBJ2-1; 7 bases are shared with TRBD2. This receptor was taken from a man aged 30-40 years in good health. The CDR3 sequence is CASSNAGVVYNEQFF. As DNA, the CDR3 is TGTGCCAGCAGTAACGCGGGAGTGGTCTACAATGAGCAGTTCTTC.